A selection of T cell receptor beta chains follows, all from one sample in a study of CD8 T cells in Susac syndrome. TCRdb used MiXCR to reprocess the immunoSEQ multiplex PCR reads, holding one entry per CDR3 protein. The repertoire holds approximately 190,000 distinct CDR3 sequences, with about 94% as singletons. Sequencing was done on a sample of CD4+ T cells from PBMCs. These receptors were collected from a human donor with Susac syndrome. Both conserved end residues are part of each CDR3. D genes are given only for firm matches. The size field is filled for only some rows; it gives once, few, many or a size class.

J gene	V gene	clone size	D gene	CDR3 length	CDR3 protein	CDR3 DNA
TRBJ1-2	TRBV3-1	-	-	14	CASSQVDRNYGYTF	TGTGCCAGCAGCCAAGTTGACAGAAACTATGGCTACACCTTC
TRBJ2-7	TRBV15	once	TRBD1	15	CATSSPGTGMGEQYF	TGTGCCACCAGCAGTCCCGGGACAGGCATGGGCGAGCAGTACTTC
TRBJ2-7	TRBV2	-	TRBD1	14	CASSVGTGQNEQYF	TGTGCCAGCAGTGTAGGGACAGGTCAGAACGAGCAGTACTTC
TRBJ2-5	TRBV29-1	-	-	10	CSVEEETQYF	TGCAGCGTTGAAGAAGAGACCCAGTACTTC
TRBJ2-1	TRBV12-3/TRBV12-4	-	TRBD2	15	CASGKRGVSYNEQFF	TGTGCCAGCGGAAAACGGGGGGTCTCCTACAATGAGCAGTTCTTC
TRBJ1-2	TRBV28	-	TRBD1	14	CASSPTGADYGYTF	TGTGCCAGCAGCCCGACAGGGGCCGACTATGGCTACACCTTC
TRBJ1-1	TRBV29-1	-	-	13	CSVVRPLFTEAFF	TGCAGCGTTGTTAGACCCCTGTTCACTGAAGCTTTCTTT
TRBJ1-2	TRBV10-3	-	TRBD1	15	CAISESDRDHYGYTF	TGTGCCATCAGTGAGTCGGACAGGGATCACTATGGCTACACCTTC
TRBJ1-2	TRBV20-1	-	TRBD1	14	CSAPRQGGTRSYTF	TGCAGTGCTCCCCGACAGGGCGGCACGAGAAGCTACACCTTC
TRBJ2-7	TRBV2	few	TRBD1	14	CASSVGQGTYEQYF	TGTGCCAGCAGTGTGGGACAGGGCACCTACGAGCAGTACTTC
TRBJ2-7	TRBV18	-	-	18	CASSPLGPGIPGSYEQYF	TGTGCCAGCTCACCACTAGGACCGGGGATACCGGGCTCCTACGAGCAGTACTTC
TRBJ2-4	TRBV7-8	-	-	13	CASRPRAKNIQYF	TGTGCCAGCAGGCCGAGAGCCAAAAACATTCAGTACTTC
TRBJ1-4	TRBV29-1	-	-	14	CSGKRGPPNEKLFF	TGCAGCGGCAAGCGGGGGCCGCCTAATGAAAAACTGTTTTTT
TRBJ1-1	TRBV3-1	-	-	14	CASRRGTANTEAFF	TGTGCCAGCAGACGCGGGACGGCAAACACTGAAGCTTTCTTT
TRBJ1-2	TRBV7-9	-	-	16	CASSPFTPGRDYGYTF	TGTGCCAGCAGCCCATTCACGCCGGGACGGGATTATGGCTACACCTTC